This T cell receptor beta chain is from a study of OX40 agonist ivuxolimab in advanced cancers. Produced via immunoSEQ multiplex PCR; TCRdb's table is partial and in-frame only. The sample has roughly 68,000 clones; 91% are singletons. CDR1 SGHAT and CDR2 FQDESV come from the germline V gene (reference sequence). The CDR3 extends over 15 amino acids. Trimming left V 5 bases short and J 5 bases short, with 15 bases between. The sequence was collected from an adult with an advanced solid tumor such as melanoma, head and neck, liver or kidney cancer. V gene TRBV11-1 combines with J gene TRBJ2-2, with D tentatively TRBD2 (6 bases). The input for sequencing was CD4+ or CD8+ T cells sorted from blood, taken in a trial of the OX40 agonist ivuxolimab. The DNA for the CDR3 is TGTGCCAGCAGCCCCCGATCCCGGGGGACCGGGGAGCTGTTTTTT. Translation: CASSPRSRGTGELFF.